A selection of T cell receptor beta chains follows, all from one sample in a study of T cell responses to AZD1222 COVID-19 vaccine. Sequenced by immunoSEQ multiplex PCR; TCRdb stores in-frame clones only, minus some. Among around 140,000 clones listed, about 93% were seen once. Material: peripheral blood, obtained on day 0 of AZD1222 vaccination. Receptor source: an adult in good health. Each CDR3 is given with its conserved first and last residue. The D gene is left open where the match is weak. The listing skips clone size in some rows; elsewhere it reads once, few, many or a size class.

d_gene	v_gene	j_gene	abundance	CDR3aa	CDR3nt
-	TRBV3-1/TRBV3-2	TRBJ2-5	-	CASSQGPETQYF	TGTGCCAGCAGCCAGGGCCCAGAGACCCAGTACTTC
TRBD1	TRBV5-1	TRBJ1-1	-	CASRWTGANTEAFF	TGCGCCAGCAGATGGACAGGGGCGAACACTGAAGCTTTCTTT
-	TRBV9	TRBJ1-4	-	CASSVGGGANEKLFF	TGTGCCAGCAGCGTAGGAGGGGGGGCTAATGAAAAACTGTTTTTT
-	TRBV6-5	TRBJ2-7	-	CASSYSGYSSYEQYF	TGTGCCAGCAGTTACTCCGGGTACAGCTCCTACGAGCAGTACTTC
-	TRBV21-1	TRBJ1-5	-	CASRPGPGTGGYSNQPQHF	TGTGCCAGCAGACCCGGTCCGGGGACAGGGGGGTATAGCAATCAGCCCCAGCATTTT
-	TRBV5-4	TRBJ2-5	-	CASSLVEREETQYF	TGTGCCAGCAGCTTGGTGGAAAGAGAAGAGACCCAGTACTTC
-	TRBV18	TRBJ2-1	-	CASSPPRDWKVGYNEQFF	TGTGCCAGCTCACCACCGAGGGACTGGAAGGTGGGGTACAATGAGCAGTTCTTC
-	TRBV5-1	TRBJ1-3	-	CANNPSKGGWKELGNTIYF	TGCGCCAACAATCCTTCGAAGGGAGGGTGGAAGGAACTCGGAAACACCATATATTTT
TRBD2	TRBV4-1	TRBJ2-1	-	CASSQEEYSGRRGEQFF	TGCGCCAGCAGCCAGGAAGAGTATAGCGGGAGAAGGGGTGAGCAGTTCTTC
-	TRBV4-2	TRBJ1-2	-	CASSQGNLNYGYTF	TGTGCCAGCAGCCAAGGGAACCTTAACTATGGCTACACCTTC
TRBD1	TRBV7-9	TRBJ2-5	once	CASSPGPRGRRRETQYF	TGTGCCAGCAGCCCAGGCCCCAGGGGGCGGAGGAGGGAGACCCAGTACTTC
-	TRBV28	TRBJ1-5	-	CASVPGVRQPQHF	TGTGCCAGCGTCCCCGGGGTGCGTCAGCCCCAGCATTTT
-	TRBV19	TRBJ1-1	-	CASRRTAEAFF	TGTGCCAGTAGGAGGACAGCTGAAGCTTTCTTT
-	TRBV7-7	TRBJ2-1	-	CASSPGAGRGSYNEQFF	TGTGCTAGCAGCCCCGGCGCGGGGCGTGGGTCCTACAATGAGCAGTTCTTC
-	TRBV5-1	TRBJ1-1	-	CASSLGGNLANSEAFF	TGCGCCAGCAGCTTGGGTGGGAATTTGGCAAACAGTGAAGCTTTCTTT
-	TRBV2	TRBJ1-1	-	CASRVDIGNTEAFF	TGTGCCAGCAGGGTTGACATAGGGAACACTGAAGCTTTCTTT
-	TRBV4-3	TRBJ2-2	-	CASSRGTDNTGELFF	TGCGCCAGCAGCCGGGGGACGGATAACACCGGGGAGCTGTTTTTT
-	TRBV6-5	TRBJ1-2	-	CASSDHMSRPGYTF	TGTGCCAGCAGCGACCATATGTCTCGCCCTGGCTACACCTTC
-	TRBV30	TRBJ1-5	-	CAWSGSQGSNQPQHF	TGTGCCTGGAGTGGATCTCAGGGGAGCAATCAGCCCCAGCATTTT
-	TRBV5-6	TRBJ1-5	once	CASSLDRRRPVDQPQHF	TGTGCCAGCAGCTTGGACAGGCGCCGACCGGTGGATCAGCCCCAGCATTTT
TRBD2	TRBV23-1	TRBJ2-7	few	CASFPTLAGFLTYEQYF	TGCGCCAGCTTCCCGACCCTAGCGGGGTTTTTAACCTACGAGCAGTACTTC
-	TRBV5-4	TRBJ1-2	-	CASTETEANYGYTF	TGTGCCAGCACGGAGACGGAAGCTAACTATGGCTACACCTTC
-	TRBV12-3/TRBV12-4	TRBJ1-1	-	CASREGLRSAFF	TGTGCCAGCAGGGAGGGGCTTCGGAGTGCTTTCTTT
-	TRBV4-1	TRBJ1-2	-	CASTPQEGAGYGYTF	TGCGCCAGCACCCCGCAGGAGGGTGCAGGCTATGGCTACACCTTC
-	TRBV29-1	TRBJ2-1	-	CSLQDGDYNEQFF	TGCAGCCTTCAGGACGGGGATTACAATGAGCAGTTCTTC
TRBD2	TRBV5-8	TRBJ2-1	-	CASSPWTSGRENEQFF	TGTGCCAGCAGCCCCTGGACTAGCGGGAGAGAAAATGAGCAGTTCTTC
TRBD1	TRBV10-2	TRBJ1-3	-	CASKQGAAGNTIYF	TGCGCCAGCAAGCAGGGGGCCGCTGGAAACACCATATATTTT
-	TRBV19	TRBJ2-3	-	CASSIRRGSSTDTQYF	TGTGCCAGTAGTATAAGGAGGGGATCTAGCACAGATACGCAGTATTTT
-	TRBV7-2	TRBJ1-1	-	CASSLLTEAFF	TGTGCCAGCAGCCTACTCACTGAAGCTTTCTTT
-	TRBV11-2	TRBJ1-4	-	CASSLGRPNEKLFF	TGTGCCAGCAGCTTAGGCAGACCTAATGAAAAACTGTTTTTT